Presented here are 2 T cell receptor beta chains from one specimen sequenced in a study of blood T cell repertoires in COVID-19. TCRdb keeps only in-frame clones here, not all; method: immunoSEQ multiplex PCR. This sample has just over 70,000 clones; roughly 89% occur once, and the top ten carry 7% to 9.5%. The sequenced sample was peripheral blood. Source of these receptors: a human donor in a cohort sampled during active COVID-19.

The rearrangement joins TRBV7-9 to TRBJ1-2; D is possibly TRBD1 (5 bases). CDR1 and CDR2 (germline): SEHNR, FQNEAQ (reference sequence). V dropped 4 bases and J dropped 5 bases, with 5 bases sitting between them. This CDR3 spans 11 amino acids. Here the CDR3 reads CASSSGYGYTF. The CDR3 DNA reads TGTGCCAGCAGCTCAGGGTATGGCTACACCTTC.

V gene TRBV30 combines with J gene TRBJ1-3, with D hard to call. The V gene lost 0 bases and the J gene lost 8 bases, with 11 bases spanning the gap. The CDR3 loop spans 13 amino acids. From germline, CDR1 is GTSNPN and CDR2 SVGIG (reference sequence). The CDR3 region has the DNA TGTGCCTGGAGTGTAACCCTAGGATACACCATATATTTT. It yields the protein CAWSVTLGYTIYF.